This entry lists 32 T cell receptor beta chains sequenced from one sample in a study of post-analysis software for immune sequencing data (dated by TCRdb to about 2015). The paper as a whole reports these results and caveats: Significantly higher frequencies in patients than in controls were found for about five TRBV segments, including TRBV5-6, TRBV5-1 and TRBV20-1.

Library preparation employed PCR. The sample was run on an Illumina HiSeq 2500. To reduce PCR and sequencing biases, unique molecular identifiers were built into the TCR beta cDNA libraries. The public reads were reprocessed in TCRdb via fastp at Q25 and MiXCR, keeping in-frame beta chains. Entries that share a CDR3 protein sequence are merged under the most common genes and DNA. The sample table contains about 460,000 distinct CDR3 sequences; only one count was recorded for around 40% of them. The ten most abundant clones make up 12% of the sample. Antigens for these TCRs are unknown. Material for sequencing was blood. These TCRs come from a girl under 18 with multiple sclerosis.

This clonotype was observed a few times. The V call is TRBV9, the J call TRBJ1-5, with no clear D. The germline V gene has CDR1 SGDLS and CDR2 YYNGEE. V was pared by 0 bases and J by 3 bases, with 7 bases between. The length of the CDR3 is 14 residues. The chain's CDR3 is CASSVGGSNQPQHF. CDR3 DNA: TGTGCCAGCAGCGTAGGCGGGTCCAATCAGCCCCAGCATTTT. The entire variable domain, with the rest obtained from reference TRBV9 and TRBJ1-5, is as follows: DSGVTQTPKHLITATGQRVTLRCSPRSGDLSVYWYQQSLDQGLQFLIQYYNGEERAKGNILERFSAQQFPDLHSELNLSSLELGDSALYFCASSVGGSNQPQHFGDGTRLSIL.

The chain carries TRBV4-1 and TRBJ2-4; the D call may be TRBD1 or TRBD2 (5 bases each). The J call may be incorrect, as the DNA end agrees better with TRBJ2-7. From germline, CDR1 is MGHRA and CDR2 YSYEKL. The CDR3 has 16 residues. CDR3 protein: CASSLKPELGVYEQYF. CDR3 DNA sequence: TGCGCCAGCAGCCTAAAGCCCGAGTTGGGGGTCTACGAGCAGTACTTC.

The chain employs TRBV5-1 and TRBJ1-2; D possibly corresponds to TRBD1 (5 bases). This CDR3 is 17 amino acids long. The V and J ends lost 7 bases and 2 bases respectively, with 24 bases between them. Germline lookup yields CDR1 SGHRS and CDR2 YFSETQ. CDR3 sequence (DNA): TGCGCCAGCCAGGCGAGGAGTGGGGCCCCATCGAACTATGGCTACACCTTC. Residues: CASQARSGAPSNYGYTF.

The chain employs TRBV20-1 and TRBJ1-1; 9 nucleotides agree with TRBD1. The CDR3 length is 14 residues. The ends lost 5 bases at V and 1 base at J; junction bases unmatched: 5. The germline gives CDR1 DFQATT, CDR2 SNEGSKA (reference sequence). The CDR3 sequence is CSAETDRGNTEAFF. CDR3 sequence (DNA): TGCAGTGCTGAGACGGACAGGGGGAACACTGAAGCTTTCTTT.

This clonotype was seen a handful of times. The genes are TRBV3-1 and TRBJ2-7; a weak D match, TRBD2 (6 bases). V shed 0 bases and J shed 6 bases, with 15 bases lying between them. The V gene's germline CDR1 is LGHDT and CDR2 YNNKEL (reference sequence). The CDR3 contains 15 residues. In DNA, the CDR3 is TGTGCCAGCAGCCAAGAGTTAGCGGTAGGTCGCGAGCAGTACTTC. Translation gives CASSQELAVGREQYF.

The chain uses TRBV7-2 and TRBJ2-7; D gene unclear. This CDR3 has 14 residues. The ends were cut back, 5 bases at V and 2 bases at J, with 13 bases in the middle. Germline V lookup: CDR1 SGHTA, CDR2 FQGNSA. The CDR3 spells CASSISRPAYEQYF. CDR3 DNA sequence: TGTGCCAGCAGCATTAGCCGCCCAGCCTACGAGCAGTACTTC.

The CDR3 nucleotides are TGTGCCAGCAGCGCCGGGAGTAACACCGGGGAGCTGTTTTTT. Encoded protein: CASSAGSNTGELFF. The V and J genes are TRBV9 and TRBJ2-2, with D perhaps matching TRBD2 (6 bases). V was shortened by 3 bases and J by 2 bases, with 8 bases between the two germline ends. CDR1 and CDR2 (germline): SGDLS, YYNGEE. This CDR3 spans 14 amino acids.

The J gene is TRBJ2-1, the V gene TRBV28; no clear D gene. V was trimmed by 5 bases and J by 6 bases, leaving 11 bases between them. Germline V CDR1 and CDR2: MDHEN, SYDVKM. The CDR3 is 13 amino acids. The CDR3 protein is CASSLSRSNEQFF. The CDR3 nucleotides read TGTGCCAGCAGTCTCTCCCGTAGCAATGAGCAGTTCTTC.

V is TRBV9 and J is TRBJ2-5; the match to TRBD1 covers 9 bases. The J segment lost 3 bases and the V segment lost 0 bases, leaving 6 bases of the junction unmatched. The germline CDR1 and CDR2 sequences are SGDLS and YYNGEE. The CDR3 sequence is 16 residues long. The CDR3 loop is CASSVASWDREETQYF. CDR3 in DNA: TGTGCCAGCAGCGTAGCGAGTTGGGACAGGGAAGAGACCCAGTACTTC.

The chain combines TRBV20-1 with TRBJ2-5; D is uncertain. The CDR3 loop spans 14 amino acids. The V gene lost 3 bases and the J gene lost 0 bases, with 11 bases spanning the gap. The germline V gene has CDR1 DFQATT and CDR2 SNEGSKA (reference sequence). The CDR3 DNA sequence: TGCAGTGCTAGTGACGGGCGGAACCAAGAGACCCAGTACTTC. This sequence encodes CSASDGRNQETQYF.

J is TRBJ2-3 and V is TRBV29-1; D gene ambiguous. The CDR3 is 11 amino acids. From germline, CDR1 is SQVTM and CDR2 ANQGSEA. The V and J ends lost 7 bases and 4 bases respectively, with 9 bases between them. The CDR3 loop reads CSGLAADTQYF. The CDR3 region has the DNA TGCAGCGGTCTGGCGGCAGATACGCAGTATTTT.

This chain uses TRBV7-3 with TRBJ2-3; D remains unclear. There are 13 residues in the CDR3. V shed 2 bases and J shed 4 bases, with 7 bases lying between them. CDR1 and CDR2 (germline): SGHTA, FQGTGA. The CDR3 loop reads CASSLSLADTQYF. The CDR3 nucleotides read TGTGCCAGCAGCTTATCGTTGGCAGATACGCAGTATTTT.

This clonotype occurred a few times. The chain employs TRBV6-5 and TRBJ1-5; 9 bases agree with TRBD1. This CDR3 has 12 amino acids. V was clipped by 9 bases and J by 7 bases; unmatched bases: 4. Germline-derived CDR1 and CDR2 are MNHEY and SVGAGI. DNA for the CDR3: TGTGCCAGTGGGGACAGGGAGCAGCCCCAGCATTTT. This sequence encodes CASGDREQPQHF.

The chain carries TRBV7-3 and TRBJ2-3; possible D gene TRBD2, 5 bases. This CDR3 comprises 16 residues. Germline V CDR1 and CDR2: SGHTA, FQGTGA. V was trimmed by 1 base and J by 6 bases, leaving 17 bases between them. CDR3 amino acids: CASSLRGLMGADTQYF. DNA for the CDR3: TGTGCCAGCAGCTTAAGAGGCCTCATGGGAGCGGATACGCAGTATTTT.

The chain carries TRBV7-2 and TRBJ2-1; 12 bases fit TRBD2. The CDR3 spans 15 residues. Looked up from germline, CDR1 is SGHTA and CDR2 is FQGNSA. J was trimmed by 7 bases and V by 1 base; bases with no gene match: 2. The CDR3 DNA reads TGTGCCAGCAGCTTAGTACTAGCGGGGGGAAATGAGCAGTTCTTC. It yields the protein CASSLVLAGGNEQFF.

This chain joins TRBV15 and TRBJ1-2; 9 bases align to TRBD1. This CDR3 has 13 residues. Losses at the gene ends were 5 bases for V and 7 bases for J; bases not matched to a gene: 5. The germline V gene encodes CDR1 LNHNV and CDR2 YYDKDF (reference sequence). For the CDR3, the DNA is TGTGCCACCAGCCTCGGGACAGGGCCTGGCTACACCTTC. Its protein product is CATSLGTGPGYTF.

V is TRBV29-1 and J is TRBJ1-1; D gene ambiguous. CDR1 and CDR2 (germline): SQVTM, ANQGSEA. The CDR3 has 13 residues. Trimming cost V 0 bases and J 3 bases, with 8 bases left between them. The CDR3 DNA sequence: TGCAGCGTTGAAGATCGGTGGGACACTGAAGCTTTCTTT. Translated, it gives CSVEDRWDTEAFF. The whole variable domain, remainder taken from reference TRBV29-1 and TRBJ1-1, is SAVISQKPSRDICQRGTSLTIQCQVDSQVTMMFWYRQQPGQSLTLIATANQGSEATYESGFVIDKFPISRPNLTFSTLTVSNMSPEDSSIYLCSVEDRWDTEAFFGQGTRLTVV.

The chain is built from TRBV29-1 and TRBJ2-7; TRBD1 matches 9 bases. CDR1 SQVTM and CDR2 ANQGSEA come from the germline V gene. The CDR3 runs 13 residues. The junction had 4 bases not matched to a gene; V was cut back by 6 bases and J by 1 base. The CDR3: CSVRTGASYEQYF. CDR3 DNA sequence: TGCAGCGTACGGACAGGGGCGTCCTACGAGCAGTACTTC.

This clonotype was seen a few times. CDR3 residues: CASSQVPAESSYNEQFF. The CDR3 DNA is TGCGCCAGCAGCCAAGTCCCCGCGGAGAGCTCCTACAATGAGCAGTTCTTC. The chain joins TRBV4-3 to TRBJ2-1; no reliable D call. V was clipped by 1 base and J by 0 bases, with 13 bases between them. CDR1 is LGHNA, CDR2 YSLEER, per germline. The CDR3 is made up of 17 amino acids.

The table lists this clonotype with a few counts. The chain carries TRBV12-3 or TRBV12-4 and TRBJ1-2; 7 positions agree with TRBD1. V lost 5 bases to trimming and J lost 2 bases; unmatched junction nucleotides: 11. The CDR3 loop spans 16 amino acids. CDR3 nucleotides: TGTGCCAGCAGTCGTACTACAGGGGCGGGAAACTATGGCTACACCTTC. Encoded protein: CASSRTTGAGNYGYTF.

This chain links TRBV29-1 with TRBJ2-4, with 12 bases lining up with TRBD1. CDR3 length: 14 amino acids. V was pared by 3 bases and J by 13 bases, with 10 bases of the junction left unmatched. Germline V gene data show CDR1 as SQVTM and CDR2 as ANQGSEA. In nucleotides, the CDR3 is TGCAGCGTTGACAAGGGACAGGGGGCAAGGGAGCAGTACTTC. This gives the protein CSVDKGQGAREQYF. The full variable domain, completed using reference TRBV29-1 and TRBJ2-4, is SAVISQKPSRDICQRGTSLTIQCQVDSQVTMMFWYRQQPGQSLTLIATANQGSEATYESGFVIDKFPISRPNLTFSTLTVSNMSPEDSSIYLCSVDKGQGAREQYFGAGTRLSVL.

CDR3 bases: TGTGCCACCAGTGATTTCCCCCTCCGGGAAGGGAACCAAGAGACCCAGTACTTC. Translating gives CATSDFPLREGNQETQYF. V usage is TRBV24-1 and J usage is TRBJ2-5, with D possibly matching TRBD2 (5 bases). V gave up 1 base and J gave up 0 bases, with 17 bases separating them. This CDR3 comprises 18 residues. The germline V gene encodes CDR1 KGHDR and CDR2 SFDVKD.

The sample holds a few counts of this clonotype. V is TRBV6-6 and J is TRBJ1-2; D may be TRBD1 (5 bases). Germline-derived CDR1 and CDR2 are MNHNY and SVGAGI (reference sequence). V shed 7 bases and J shed 2 bases, with 11 bases lying between them. The CDR3 has 13 amino acids. The DNA for the CDR3 is TGTGCCAGCATCCAGGACAAGAACTATGGCTACACCTTC. Translating it yields CASIQDKNYGYTF.

The V call is TRBV28, the J call TRBJ1-2; a weak D match, TRBD1 (5 bases). V gave up 3 bases and J gave up 0 bases, with 17 bases separating them. Germline V gene data show CDR1 as MDHEN and CDR2 as SYDVKM. CDR3 length: 17 amino acids. The CDR3 DNA reads TGTGCCAGCAGTTTGAGCGTAGGGGCGCCAGCTAACTATGGCTACACCTTC. Its protein is CASSLSVGAPANYGYTF.

The chain links TRBV10-3 to TRBJ2-5; the D gene is possibly TRBD1 (5 bases). Germline V lookup: CDR1 ENHRY, CDR2 SYGVKD. CDR3 length equals 15 residues. Trimming left V 4 bases short and J 4 bases short, with 16 bases between. The CDR3 loop reads CAISVTGHSAETQYF. The CDR3 DNA reads as TGTGCCATCAGTGTCACAGGACATTCTGCAGAGACCCAGTACTTC.

This clonotype occurred many times. One junction end does not reproduce the germline sequence, and a read error may be involved. V usage is TRBV4-1 and J usage is TRBJ2-1; the match to TRBD2 covers 14 bases. This CDR3 has 16 amino acids. Per the germline V gene, CDR1 is MGHRA and CDR2 is YSYEKL. In DNA, the CDR3 is TGTGCTAGTGGTTTGAGACTAGCGGGAGGGTACAATGAGCAGTTCTTC. Translated: CASGLRLAGGYNEQFF.

This clonotype has just a few counts. V gene TRBV28 combines with J gene TRBJ1-1; 9 bases are a match to TRBD1. Germline V lookup: CDR1 MDHEN, CDR2 SYDVKM. V was clipped by 3 bases and J by 1 base; unmatched bases: 3. The CDR3 spans 15 residues. The CDR3: CASSLWTGENTEAFF. The CDR3 region has the DNA TGTGCCAGCAGTTTGTGGACAGGGGAGAACACTGAAGCTTTCTTT.

The CDR3 coding sequence is TGTGCCAGCAGCTTAGTAGCGGGAGTCTCCTACAATGAGCAGTTCTTC. It is translated as CASSLVAGVSYNEQFF. V and J are TRBV7-2 and TRBJ2-1; 9 bases fit TRBD2. After removal of 1 base from V and 0 bases from J, the junction contained 1 base not matched to a gene. This CDR3 has 16 residues. CDR1 is SGHTA and CDR2 is FQGNSA in the germline V gene.

The rearrangement uses TRBV20-1 and TRBJ2-2; the D gene is possibly TRBD1 (8 bases). From germline, CDR1 is DFQATT and CDR2 SNEGSKA (reference sequence). This CDR3 is built from 16 residues. The ends were cut back, 6 bases at V and 2 bases at J, with 19 bases in the middle. The CDR3 DNA is TGCAGTGCCGAAGACAGGGGAGGGCCCAACACCGGGGAGCTGTTTTTT. It translates to CSAEDRGGPNTGELFF.

The chain links TRBV6-5 to TRBJ1-2; 12 bases are shared with TRBD1. The germline CDR1 and CDR2 sequences are MNHEY and SVGAGI. The V segment lost 8 bases and the J segment 6 bases; nucleotides outside the gene matches: 1. The CDR3 sequence is 12 residues long. The CDR3 loop is CASGDRGHGYTF. Written as DNA, the CDR3 is TGTGCCAGCGGGGACAGGGGGCATGGCTACACCTTC.

The chain recombines TRBV12-3 or TRBV12-4 with TRBJ2-7, with 13 bases aligning to TRBD2. The CDR3 extends over 16 amino acids. V dropped 3 bases and J dropped 2; count of bases not matched to a gene: 4. The CDR3 coding sequence is TGTGCCAGCAGTTTCGGACTAGCGGGAGAGACCTACGAGCAGTACTTC. This gives the protein CASSFGLAGETYEQYF.

The chain joins TRBV12-3 or TRBV12-4 to TRBJ1-5; D might be TRBD1 (5 bases). This CDR3 is 16 amino acids long. V was clipped by 3 bases and J by 7 bases, with 19 bases between them. CDR3 nucleotides: TGTGCCAGCAGTTTTTCCGTGGCCGAGGGGTACCAGCCCCAGCATTTT. Protein product: CASSFSVAEGYQPQHF.